This T cell receptor beta chain was found in a study of metastatic and nonmetastatic thyroid tumors. MiXCR was used by TCRdb to re-call the PCR reads. This sample carries some 31,000 clones, approximately 19% of them seen once, and the ten largest clones take around 22%. No treatment of any kind had been given to any patient before thyroid surgery. Germline V gives CDR1 DFQATT, CDR2 SNEGSKA (reference sequence). Trimming cost V 4 bases and J 5 bases; bases outside gene matches: 6. The CDR3 totals 15 residues. Sequenced material: blood. The sequence was collected from a female donor with papillary thyroid cancer or a benign thyroid nodule (not recorded which). Some clones in this sample may be carry-over from other donors' samples. V gene TRBV20-1 combines with J gene TRBJ2-2, with 11 bases fitting TRBD1. CDR3 loop: CSAISRDRGTGELFF. The CDR3 coding sequence is TGCAGTGCTATAAGCCGGGACAGGGGGACCGGGGAGCTGTTTTTT.